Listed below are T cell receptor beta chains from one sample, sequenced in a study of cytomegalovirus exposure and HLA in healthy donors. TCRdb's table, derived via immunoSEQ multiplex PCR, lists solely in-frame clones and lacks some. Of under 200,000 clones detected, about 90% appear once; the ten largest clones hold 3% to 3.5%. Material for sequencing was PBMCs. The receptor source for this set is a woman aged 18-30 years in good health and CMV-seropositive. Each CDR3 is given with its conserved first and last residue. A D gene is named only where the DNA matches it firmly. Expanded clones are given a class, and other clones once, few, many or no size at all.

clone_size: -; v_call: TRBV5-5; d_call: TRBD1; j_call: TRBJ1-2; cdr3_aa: CASSPWDRGTVGYGYTF; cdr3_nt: TGTGCCAGCAGCCCGTGGGACAGGGGAACAGTCGGCTATGGCTACACCTTC
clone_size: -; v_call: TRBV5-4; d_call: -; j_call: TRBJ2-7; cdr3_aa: CASSLGQSLSYEQYF; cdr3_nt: TGTGCCAGCAGCTTGGGACAGTCATTATCCTACGAGCAGTACTTC
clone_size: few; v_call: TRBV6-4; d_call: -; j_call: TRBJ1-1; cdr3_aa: CASSDSGLGNTEAFF; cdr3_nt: TGTGCCAGCAGTGACTCGGGACTCGGGAACACTGAAGCTTTCTTT
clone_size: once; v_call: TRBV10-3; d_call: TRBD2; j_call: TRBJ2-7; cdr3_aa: CAISEGIAGANEQYF; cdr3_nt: TGTGCCATCAGTGAGGGAATAGCGGGAGCGAACGAGCAGTACTTC
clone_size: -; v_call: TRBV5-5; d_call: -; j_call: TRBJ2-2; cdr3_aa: CASSLEPSLTGELFF; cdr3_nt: TGTGCCAGCAGCTTGGAGCCTAGTCTTACCGGGGAGCTGTTTTTT
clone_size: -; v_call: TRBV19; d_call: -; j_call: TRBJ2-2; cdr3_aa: CASSLDRGTGELFF; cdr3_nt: TGTGCCAGTAGTCTAGACCGAGGCACCGGGGAGCTGTTTTTT
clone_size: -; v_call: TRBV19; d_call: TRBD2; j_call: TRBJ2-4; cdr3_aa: CASIPPASGSKAKNIQYF; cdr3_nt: TGTGCCAGTATACCCCCCGCTAGCGGGAGTAAGGCCAAAAACATTCAGTACTTC
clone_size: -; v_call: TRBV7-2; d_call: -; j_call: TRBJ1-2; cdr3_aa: CASSLDLWAVDYGYTF; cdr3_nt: TGTGCCAGCAGCTTAGATCTTTGGGCCGTCGACTATGGCTACACCTTC
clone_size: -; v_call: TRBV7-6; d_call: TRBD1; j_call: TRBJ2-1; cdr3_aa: CASSRTGGHEQFF; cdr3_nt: TGTGCCAGCAGCCGGACAGGGGGCCATGAGCAGTTCTTC
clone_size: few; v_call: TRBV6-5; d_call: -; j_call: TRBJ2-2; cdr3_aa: CASSSRGTGELFF; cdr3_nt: TGTGCCAGCAGTTCAAGGGGCACCGGGGAGCTGTTTTTT
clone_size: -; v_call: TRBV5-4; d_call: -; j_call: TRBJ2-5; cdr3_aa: CASSLPSPGQEKETQYF; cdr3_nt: TGTGCCAGCAGCCTACCCTCGCCGGGACAAGAGAAAGAGACCCAGTACTTC
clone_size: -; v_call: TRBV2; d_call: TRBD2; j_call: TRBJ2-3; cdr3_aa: CASSAGLARTDTQYF; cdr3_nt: TGTGCCAGCAGTGCTGGACTAGCGAGGACAGATACGCAGTATTTT
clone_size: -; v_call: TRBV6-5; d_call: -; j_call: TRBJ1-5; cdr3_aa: CATHRDSNQPQHF; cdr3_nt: TGTGCCACCCACAGGGATAGCAATCAGCCCCAGCATTTT
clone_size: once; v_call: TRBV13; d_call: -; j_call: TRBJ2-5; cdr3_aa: CASRDTFEETQYF; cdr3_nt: TGTGCCAGCCGGGACACCTTCGAGGAGACCCAGTACTTC
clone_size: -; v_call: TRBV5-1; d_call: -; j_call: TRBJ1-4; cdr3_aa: CASSLAFEKLFF; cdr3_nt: TGCGCCAGCAGCTTGGCCTTTGAAAAACTGTTTTTT
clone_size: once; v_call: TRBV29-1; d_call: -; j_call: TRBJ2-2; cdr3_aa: CSVEVGRRYTGELFF; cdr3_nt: TGCAGCGTTGAGGTGGGCCGCCGCTACACCGGGGAGCTGTTTTTT
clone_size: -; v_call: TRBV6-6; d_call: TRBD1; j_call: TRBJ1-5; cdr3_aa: CASSPYQTGGQPQHF; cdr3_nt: TGTGCCAGCAGTCCATATCAGACAGGGGGTCAGCCCCAGCATTTT
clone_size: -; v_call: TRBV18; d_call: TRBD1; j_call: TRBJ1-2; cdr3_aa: CASSPDRGGYTF; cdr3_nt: TGTGCCAGCTCACCAGACAGGGGTGGCTACACCTTC
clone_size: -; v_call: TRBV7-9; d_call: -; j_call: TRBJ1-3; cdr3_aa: CASTPLGAGNTIYF; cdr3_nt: TGTGCCAGCACCCCCTTGGGGGCAGGAAACACCATATATTTT
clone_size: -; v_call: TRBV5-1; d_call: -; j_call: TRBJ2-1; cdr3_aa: CASSSPRLVLSYNEQFF; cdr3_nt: TGCGCCAGCAGCTCCCCAAGACTAGTTCTCTCCTACAATGAGCAGTTCTTC
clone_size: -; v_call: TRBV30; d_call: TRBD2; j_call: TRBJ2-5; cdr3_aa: CAWSVLAGGPWETQYF; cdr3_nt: TGTGCCTGGAGTGTTCTGGCGGGGGGGCCATGGGAGACCCAGTACTTC
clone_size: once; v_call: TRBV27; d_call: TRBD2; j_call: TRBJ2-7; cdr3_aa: CASSQGLAGVFEQYF; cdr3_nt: TGTGCCAGCAGTCAGGGACTAGCGGGAGTATTCGAGCAGTACTTC
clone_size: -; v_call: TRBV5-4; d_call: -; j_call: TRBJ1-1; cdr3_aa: CASGDRLNTEAFF; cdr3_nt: TGTGCCAGCGGAGACAGGTTGAACACTGAAGCTTTCTTT
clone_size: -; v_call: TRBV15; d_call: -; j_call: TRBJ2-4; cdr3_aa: CATSSHRVEVKNIQYF; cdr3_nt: TGTGCCACCAGCAGCCACAGGGTTGAGGTCAAAAACATTCAGTACTTC
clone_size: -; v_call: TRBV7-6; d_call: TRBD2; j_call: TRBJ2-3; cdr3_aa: CASSSRLAGGTDTQYF; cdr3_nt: TGTGCCAGCAGCTCCCGACTAGCGGGGGGCACAGATACGCAGTATTTT
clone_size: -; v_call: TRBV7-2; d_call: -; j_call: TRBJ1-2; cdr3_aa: CASSLVLQSSYYGYTF; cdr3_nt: TGTGCCAGCAGCTTAGTTTTACAATCGTCTTACTATGGCTACACCTTC
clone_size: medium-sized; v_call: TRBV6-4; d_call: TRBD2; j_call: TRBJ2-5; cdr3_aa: CASSASGGAETQYF; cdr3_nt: TGTGCCAGCAGTGCTAGCGGGGGGGCAGAGACCCAGTACTTC
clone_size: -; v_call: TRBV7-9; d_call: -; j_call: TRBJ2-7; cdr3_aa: CASSLADTSYEQYF; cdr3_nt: TGTGCCAGCAGCTTAGCGGACACCTCCTACGAGCAGTACTTC
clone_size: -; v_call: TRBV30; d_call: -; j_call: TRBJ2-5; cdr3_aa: CACAFQETQYF; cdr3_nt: TGTGCCTGCGCGTTCCAAGAGACCCAGTACTTC
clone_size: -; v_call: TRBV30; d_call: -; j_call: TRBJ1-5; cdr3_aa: CAWSQGFGQPQHF; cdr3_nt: TGTGCCTGGAGTCAGGGGTTCGGTCAGCCCCAGCATTTT
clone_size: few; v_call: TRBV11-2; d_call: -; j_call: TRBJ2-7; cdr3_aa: CASSARQRSYEQYF; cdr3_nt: TGTGCCAGCAGCGCGCGACAGCGCTCCTACGAGCAGTACTTC
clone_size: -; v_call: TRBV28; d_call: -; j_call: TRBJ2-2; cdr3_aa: CASSPSTGNTGELFF; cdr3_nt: TGTGCCAGCAGTCCCTCGACAGGGAACACCGGGGAGCTGTTTTTT
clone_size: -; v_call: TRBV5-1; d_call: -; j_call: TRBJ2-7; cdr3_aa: CASSSARGLDYEQYF; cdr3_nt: TGCGCCAGCAGCTCAGCGCGGGGGCTAGACTACGAGCAGTACTTC
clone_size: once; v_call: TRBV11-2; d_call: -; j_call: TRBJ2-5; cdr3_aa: CASSSPPEQETQYF; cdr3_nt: TGTGCCAGCAGCTCTCCCCCTGAGCAAGAGACCCAGTACTTC
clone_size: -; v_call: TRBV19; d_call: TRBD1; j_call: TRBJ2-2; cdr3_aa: CAGAGQGNIDTGELFF; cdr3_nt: TGTGCCGGAGCGGGACAGGGGAATATCGACACCGGGGAGCTGTTTTTT
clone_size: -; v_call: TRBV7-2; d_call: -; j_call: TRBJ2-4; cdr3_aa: CASSPDPGNIQYF; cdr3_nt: TGTGCCAGCAGCCCTGATCCCGGAAACATTCAGTACTTC
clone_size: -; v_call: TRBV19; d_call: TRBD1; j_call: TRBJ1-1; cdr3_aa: CASRRQGNTEAFF; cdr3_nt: TGTGCCAGTAGACGACAGGGCAACACTGAAGCTTTCTTT
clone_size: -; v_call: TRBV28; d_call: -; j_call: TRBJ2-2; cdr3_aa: CASRQTDANTGELFF; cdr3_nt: TGTGCCAGCCGTCAGACAGATGCGAACACCGGGGAGCTGTTTTTT
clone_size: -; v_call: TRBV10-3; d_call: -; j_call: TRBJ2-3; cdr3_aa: CAISDSGVISDTQYF; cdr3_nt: TGTGCCATCAGTGACTCGGGGGTAATCTCAGATACGCAGTATTTT
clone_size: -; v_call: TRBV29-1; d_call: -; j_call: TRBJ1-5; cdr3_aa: CSVGRDSGNQPQHF; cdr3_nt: TGCAGCGTTGGTAGGGATAGCGGCAATCAGCCCCAGCATTTT
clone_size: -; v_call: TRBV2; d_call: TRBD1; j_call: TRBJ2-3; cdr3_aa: CASSRDSQGVDTQYF; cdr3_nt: TGTGCCAGCAGCCGGGACAGTCAAGGTGTAGATACGCAGTATTTT
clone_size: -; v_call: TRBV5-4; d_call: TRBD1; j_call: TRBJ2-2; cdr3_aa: CASSSDRANTGELFF; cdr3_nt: TGTGCCAGCAGCTCGGACAGGGCGAACACCGGGGAGCTGTTTTTT
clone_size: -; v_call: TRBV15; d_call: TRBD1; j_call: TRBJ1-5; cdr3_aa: CATSRPGRTGGHQPQHF; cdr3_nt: TGTGCCACCAGCAGACCGGGGAGGACAGGGGGACATCAGCCCCAGCATTTT
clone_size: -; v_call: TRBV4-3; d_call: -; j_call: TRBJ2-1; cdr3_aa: CASSFVGLWNEQFF; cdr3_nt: TGCGCCAGCAGCTTTGTTGGGCTCTGGAATGAGCAGTTCTTC
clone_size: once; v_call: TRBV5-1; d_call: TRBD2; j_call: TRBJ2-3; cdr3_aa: CASSKGLGGMVDTQYF; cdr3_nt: TGCGCCAGCAGCAAGGGACTAGGAGGCATGGTAGATACGCAGTATTTT
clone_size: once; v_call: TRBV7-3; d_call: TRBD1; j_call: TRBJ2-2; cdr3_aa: CASTTGGRDGELFF; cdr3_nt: TGTGCCAGCACGACAGGGGGACGGGACGGGGAGCTGTTTTTT
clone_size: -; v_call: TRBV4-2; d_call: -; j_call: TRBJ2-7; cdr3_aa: CASSPSTLAPSSYEQYF; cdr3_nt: TGTGCCAGCAGCCCAAGTACACTAGCCCCCTCGAGCTACGAGCAGTACTTC
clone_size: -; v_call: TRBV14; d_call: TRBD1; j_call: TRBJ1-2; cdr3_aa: CASSQTGASGYTF; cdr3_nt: TGTGCCAGCAGCCAAACAGGGGCCTCTGGCTACACCTTC
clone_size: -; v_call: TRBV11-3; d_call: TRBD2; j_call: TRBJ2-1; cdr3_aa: CASSSTSGEQFF; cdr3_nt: TGTGCCAGCAGCTCTACTAGCGGTGAGCAGTTCTTC
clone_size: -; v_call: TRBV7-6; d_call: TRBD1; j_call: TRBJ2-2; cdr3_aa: CASSVVGTGAGELFF; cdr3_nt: TGTGCCAGCAGCGTTGTTGGGACAGGGGCCGGGGAGCTGTTTTTT
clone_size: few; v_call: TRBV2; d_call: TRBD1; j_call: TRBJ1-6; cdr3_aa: CASSEEGANSPLHF; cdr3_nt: TGTGCCAGCAGTGAAGAGGGGGCGAATTCACCCCTCCACTTT
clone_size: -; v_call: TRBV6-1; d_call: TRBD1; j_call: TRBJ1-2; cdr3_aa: CASSAGTGGASGYTF; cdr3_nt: TGTGCCAGCAGTGCTGGGACAGGGGGCGCGTCGGGCTACACCTTC
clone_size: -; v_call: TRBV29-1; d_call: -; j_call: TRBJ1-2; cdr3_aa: CSVERRDGYTF; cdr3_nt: TGCAGCGTTGAGCGTCGTGATGGCTACACCTTC
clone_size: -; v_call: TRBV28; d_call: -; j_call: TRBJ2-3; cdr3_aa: CASSLVRADTQYF; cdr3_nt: TGTGCCAGCAGTTTGGTCCGGGCAGATACGCAGTATTTT
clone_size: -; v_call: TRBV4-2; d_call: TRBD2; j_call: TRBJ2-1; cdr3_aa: CASSQVASGRSSYNEQFF; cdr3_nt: TGTGCCAGCAGCCAAGTCGCTAGCGGGAGGAGCTCCTACAATGAGCAGTTCTTC
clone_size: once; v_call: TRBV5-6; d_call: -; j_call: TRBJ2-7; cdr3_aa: CASSLDRAPYEQYF; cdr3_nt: TGTGCCAGCAGCTTGGACAGAGCCCCCTACGAGCAGTACTTC